These 16 T cell receptor beta chains were sequenced from one sample in a study of cytomegalovirus exposure and HLA in healthy donors. Primers included in the PCR were 60 Vbeta and 13 Jbeta primers. Using immunoSEQ multiplex PCR, the repertoire was profiled, and TCRdb retains in-frame clones only, with some absent. Of 150,000 or so clones in the sample, about two thirds were seen once. Input material: PBMCs. These receptors all come from a young woman in good health and CMV-seronegative.

The chain employs TRBV5-1 and TRBJ2-6; 9 positions match TRBD1. Germline assignment: CDR1 SGHRS and CDR2 YFSETQ. V lost 4 bases to trimming and J lost 0 bases; unmatched junction nucleotides: 5. The CDR3 loop spans 17 amino acids. DNA for the CDR3: TGCGCCAGCAGCCCGGGACAGGGAAGCTCTGGGGCCAACGTCCTGACTTTC. Amino acids: CASSPGQGSSGANVLTF.

This chain joins TRBV27 and TRBJ1-2; 8 nucleotides match TRBD1. Trimming at V came to 6 bases and at J to 8 bases, leaving 11 bases not matched to a gene. Germline loops: CDR1 MNHEY, CDR2 SMNVEV (reference sequence). This CDR3 contains 14 residues. CDR3 DNA: TGTGCCAGCAGCCCCTGGACAGGGTCGGACGGCTACACCTTC. This codes for CASSPWTGSDGYTF.

The chain recombines TRBV5-4 with TRBJ1-3, with 8 bases fitting TRBD1. Germline V gives CDR1 SGHNT, CDR2 YYREEE (reference sequence). Trimming at V came to 2 bases and at J to 4 bases, leaving 11 bases not matched to a gene. The CDR3 consists of 17 residues. In DNA form, the CDR3 reads TGTGCCAGCAGCTTAAATGGGGGCAGGGGGCTCGGAAACACCATATATTTT. This gives the protein CASSLNGGRGLGNTIYF.

The rearrangement uses TRBV4-1 and TRBJ2-4; 11 bases line up with TRBD2. The trim removed 3 bases at V and 6 bases at J, leaving 4 bases unmatched. The germline V gene encodes CDR1 MGHRA and CDR2 YSYEKL. The CDR3 contains 15 residues. The CDR3 nucleotides are TGCGCCAGCAGCCACCCCGGGACTAGCGGAAACATTCAGTACTTC. Translating it yields CASSHPGTSGNIQYF.

In this sample, this clone turned up a few times. The genes are TRBV4-3 and TRBJ1-4; no definite D call. CDR1 is LGHNA, CDR2 YSLEER, per germline. V was trimmed by 4 bases and J by 0 bases, leaving 6 bases between them. This CDR3 contains 14 residues. The CDR3, as DNA: TGCGCCAGCAGCCCCCACACAACTAATGAAAAACTGTTTTTT. Translated: CASSPHTTNEKLFF.

This sequence joins TRBV2 and TRBJ1-6; the D gene is possibly TRBD1 (6 bases). This CDR3 has 14 residues. Germline V lookup: CDR1 SNHLY, CDR2 FYNNEI. V lost 6 bases and J lost 6, with 12 bases in between. The CDR3 region has the DNA TGTGCCAGCAGCCGGACAGAAGCTAATTCACCCCTCCACTTT. Translation: CASSRTEANSPLHF.

This chain uses TRBV18 with TRBJ2-6, with 7 nucleotides matching TRBD1. Germline V gene sequence: CDR1 KGHSH, CDR2 LQKENI. Losses at the gene ends were 6 bases for V and 0 bases for J; bases not matched to a gene: 14. The CDR3 loop spans 19 amino acids. The CDR3 nucleotides are TGTGCCAGCTCTCCCATCCGGGACAGTCTCCCCTCTGGGGCCAACGTCCTGACTTTC. Translation gives CASSPIRDSLPSGANVLTF.

This chain joins TRBV27 and TRBJ2-2, with no clear D. The CDR3 runs 11 residues. Trimming stripped 8 bases from V and 2 bases from J, with 3 bases between. Germline assignment: CDR1 MNHEY and CDR2 SMNVEV (reference sequence). The CDR3 coding sequence is TGTGCCAGCCAAAACACCGGGGAGCTGTTTTTT. This gives the protein CASQNTGELFF.

The CDR3 protein is CASSQSQGGDTQYF. In DNA, the CDR3 is TGTGCCAGCAGCCAATCCCAGGGGGGAGATACGCAGTATTTT. The rearrangement uses TRBV14 and TRBJ2-3, with D perhaps matching TRBD1 (7 bases). Germline CDR1 SGHDN, CDR2 FVKESK. The CDR3 sequence is 14 residues long. The V gene lost 2 bases and the J gene lost 5 bases, with 11 bases spanning the gap.

Worth noting for this clone: The sample contains more than one DNA sequence encoding this CDR3. This rearrangement joins TRBV6-1 to TRBJ2-5; TRBD1 is a possible D gene (5 bases). Trimming left V 3 bases short and J 13 bases short, with 12 bases between. In germline, CDR1 is MNHNS, CDR2 SASEGT. This CDR3 has 11 amino acids. The CDR3 bases are TGTGCCAGCAGTGAGCGAGACAGAGGGTACTTC. Translated: CASSERDRGYF.

The chain employs TRBV2 and TRBJ1-1; no clear D. In germline, CDR1 is SNHLY, CDR2 FYNNEI. V was trimmed by 3 bases and J by 1 base, leaving 9 bases between them. This CDR3 contains 14 residues. The CDR3 bases are TGTGCCAGCAGTGACCTATTTGAGAACACTGAAGCTTTCTTT. Protein: CASSDLFENTEAFF.

As DNA, the CDR3 is TGTGCCAGCAGTTTATCACAGGGCCATAATGAAAAACTGTTTTTT. This gives the protein CASSLSQGHNEKLFF. The chain uses TRBV27 and TRBJ1-4; the D gene is possibly TRBD1 (6 bases). Trimming left V 0 bases short and J 4 bases short, with 9 bases between. CDR1 and CDR2 from the germline V gene are MNHEY and SMNVEV (reference sequence). This CDR3 has 15 amino acids. Full variable domain (missing parts from reference TRBV27 and TRBJ1-4): EAQVTQNPRYLITVTGKKLTVTCSQNMNHEYMSWYRQDPGLGLRQIYYSMNVEVTDKGDVPEGYKVSRKEKRNFPLILESPSPNQTSLYFCASSLSQGHNEKLFFGSGTQLSVL.

This clone was recorded only once. V and J are TRBV5-8 and TRBJ2-7; D is perhaps TRBD1 (6 bases). The germline V gene has CDR1 SGHTS and CDR2 YDEGEE. V lost 5 bases and J 4 bases, leaving 13 bases between the germline ends. The CDR3 consists of 13 residues. CDR3 sequence reads: CASRRTGSYEQYF. The CDR3 bases are TGTGCCAGCAGGAGAACAGGGTCTTACGAGCAGTACTTC.

The table lists this clone with a few counts. The chain recombines TRBV6-5 with TRBJ1-4; 9 bases fit TRBD1. This CDR3 spans 15 amino acids. Germline loops: CDR1 MNHEY, CDR2 SVGAGI. Trimming cost V 1 base and J 6 bases; bases outside gene matches: 3. The CDR3 loop is CASSYLGQGHEKLFF. The CDR3 DNA is TGTGCCAGCAGTTACTTGGGACAGGGTCATGAAAAACTGTTTTTT.

V gene TRBV7-2 combines with J gene TRBJ1-3; 9 bases are shared with TRBD1. The V gene end was trimmed by 4 bases and the J gene end by 4 bases; junction bases not matched to a gene: 5. CDR1 SGHTA and CDR2 FQGNSA come from the germline V gene. CDR3 size: 15 residues. The CDR3 sequence is CASSSQGAGGNTIYF. The CDR3 DNA is TGTGCCAGCAGCTCACAGGGGGCTGGAGGAAACACCATATATTTT. The complete variable domain, with remaining parts taken from reference TRBV7-2 and TRBJ1-3, reads GAGVSQSPSNKVTEKGKDVELRCDPISGHTALYWYRQSLGQGLEFLIYFQGNSAPDKSGLPSDRFSAERTGGSVSTLTIQRTQQEDSAVYLCASSSQGAGGNTIYFGEGSWLTVV.

This chain uses TRBV18 with TRBJ2-1, with 7 bases fitting TRBD1. The germline V gene has CDR1 KGHSH and CDR2 LQKENI. The CDR3 has 16 residues. V shed 0 bases, J shed 6 bases, and the junction held 8 bases outside the gene matches. CDR3 in amino acids: CASSPPHRGSLNEQFF. The CDR3 DNA reads as TGTGCCAGCTCACCACCGCACAGGGGTTCCCTCAATGAGCAGTTCTTC. The full variable domain, rest sourced from reference TRBV18 and TRBJ2-1, is NAGVMQNPRHLVRRRGQEARLRCSPMKGHSHVYWYRQLPEEGLKFMVYLQKENIIDESGMPKERFSAEFPKEGPSILRIQQVVRGDSAAYFCASSPPHRGSLNEQFFGPGTRLTVL.